This T cell receptor (beta chain) emerged from a study of shared clonotypes between healthy human individuals. Using immunoSEQ multiplex PCR, the repertoire was profiled, and TCRdb retains in-frame clones only, with some absent. This repertoire shows some 2,500,000 clones, around 93% found once; its top ten account for roughly 0.34%. V lost 5 bases, J lost 8 bases, and 8 bases stayed unmatched. The germline V gene encodes CDR1 MDHEN and CDR2 SYDVKM. This CDR3 contains 13 residues. As for this clone: Other DNA sequences from this sample encode an identical CDR3 as well.

The sequenced material came from naive CD4+ T cells from PBMCs. Subset: CD45RA+ positively selected. This chain joins TRBV28 and TRBJ1-2; 7 bases agree with TRBD1. This TCR was recovered from a man aged 18 to 29 in good health. Some clones in this sample may be carry-over from other donors' samples. This chain's CDR3 is CASSPDRVRGYTF. CDR3 nucleotide sequence: TGTGCCAGCAGTCCCGACAGGGTCCGCGGCTACACCTTC.